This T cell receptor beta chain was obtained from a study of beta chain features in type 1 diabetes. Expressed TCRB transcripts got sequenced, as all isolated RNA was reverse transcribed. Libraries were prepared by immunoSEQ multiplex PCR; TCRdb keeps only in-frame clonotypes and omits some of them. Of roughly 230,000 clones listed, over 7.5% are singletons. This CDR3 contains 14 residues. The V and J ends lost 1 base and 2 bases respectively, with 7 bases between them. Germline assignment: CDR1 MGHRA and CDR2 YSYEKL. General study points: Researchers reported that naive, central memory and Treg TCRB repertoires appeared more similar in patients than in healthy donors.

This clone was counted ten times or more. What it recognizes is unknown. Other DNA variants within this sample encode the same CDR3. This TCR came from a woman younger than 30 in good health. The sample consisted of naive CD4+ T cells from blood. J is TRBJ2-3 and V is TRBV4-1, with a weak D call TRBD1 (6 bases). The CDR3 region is CASSQGTVTDTQYF. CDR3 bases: TGCGCCAGCAGCCAAGGGACAGTCACAGATACGCAGTATTTT.